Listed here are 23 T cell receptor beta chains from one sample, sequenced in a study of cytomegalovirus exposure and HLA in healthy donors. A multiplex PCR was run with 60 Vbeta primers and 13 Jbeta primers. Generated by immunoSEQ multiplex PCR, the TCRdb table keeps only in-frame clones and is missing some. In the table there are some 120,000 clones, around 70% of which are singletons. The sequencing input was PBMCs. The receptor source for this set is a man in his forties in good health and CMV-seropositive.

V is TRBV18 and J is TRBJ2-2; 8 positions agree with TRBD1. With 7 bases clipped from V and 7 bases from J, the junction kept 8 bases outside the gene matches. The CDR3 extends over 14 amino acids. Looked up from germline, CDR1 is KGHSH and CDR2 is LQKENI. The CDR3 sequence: CASLLQGENGELFF. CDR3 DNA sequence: TGTGCCAGCTTACTACAGGGGGAAAACGGGGAGCTGTTTTTT.

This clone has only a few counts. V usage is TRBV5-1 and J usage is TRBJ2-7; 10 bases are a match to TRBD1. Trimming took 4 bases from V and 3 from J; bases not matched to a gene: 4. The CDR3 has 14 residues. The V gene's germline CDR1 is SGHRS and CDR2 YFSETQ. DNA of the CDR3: TGCGCCAGCAGCCCGGGACAGGGGCTCTACGAGCAGTACTTC. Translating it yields CASSPGQGLYEQYF.

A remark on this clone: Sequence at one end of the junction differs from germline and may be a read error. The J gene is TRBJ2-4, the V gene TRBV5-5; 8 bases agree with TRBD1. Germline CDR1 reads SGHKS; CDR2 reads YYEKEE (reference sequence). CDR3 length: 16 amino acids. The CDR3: CASILYDRGAKNIQYF. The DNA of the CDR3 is TGTGCCAGCATCTTGTATGACAGGGGAGCCAAAAACATTCAGTACTTC.

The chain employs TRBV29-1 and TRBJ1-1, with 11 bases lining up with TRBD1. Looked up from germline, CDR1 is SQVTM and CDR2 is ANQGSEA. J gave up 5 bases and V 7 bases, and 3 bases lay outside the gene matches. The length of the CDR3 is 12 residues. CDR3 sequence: CSGGDRGTEAFF. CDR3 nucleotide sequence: TGCAGCGGGGGGGACAGGGGGACTGAAGCTTTCTTT.

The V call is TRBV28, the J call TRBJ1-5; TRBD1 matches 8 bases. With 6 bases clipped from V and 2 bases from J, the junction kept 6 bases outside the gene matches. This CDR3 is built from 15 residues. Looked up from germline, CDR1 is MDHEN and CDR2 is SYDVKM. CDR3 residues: CASRPTGEGNQPQHF. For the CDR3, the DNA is TGTGCCAGCAGGCCGACAGGGGAGGGCAATCAGCCCCAGCATTTT.

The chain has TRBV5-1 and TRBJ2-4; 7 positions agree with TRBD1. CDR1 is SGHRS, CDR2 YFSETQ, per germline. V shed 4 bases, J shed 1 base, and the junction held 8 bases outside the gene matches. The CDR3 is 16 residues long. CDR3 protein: CASSPGQEIAKNIQYF. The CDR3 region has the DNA TGCGCCAGCAGCCCCGGACAGGAGATCGCCAAAAACATTCAGTACTTC.

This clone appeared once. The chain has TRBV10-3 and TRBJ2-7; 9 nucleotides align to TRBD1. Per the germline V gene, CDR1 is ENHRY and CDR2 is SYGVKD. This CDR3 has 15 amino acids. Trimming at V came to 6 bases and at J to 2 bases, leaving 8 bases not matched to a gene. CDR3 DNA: TGTGCCATCAGGACACGGACAGGGGAAACCTACGAGCAGTACTTC. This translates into CAIRTRTGETYEQYF.

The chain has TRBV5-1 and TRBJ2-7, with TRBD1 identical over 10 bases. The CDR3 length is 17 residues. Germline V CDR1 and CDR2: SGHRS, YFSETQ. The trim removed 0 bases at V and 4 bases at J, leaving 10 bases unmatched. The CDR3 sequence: CASSLGDRGPVEYEQYF. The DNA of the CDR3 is TGCGCCAGCAGCTTGGGGGACAGGGGACCGGTTGAGTACGAGCAGTACTTC.

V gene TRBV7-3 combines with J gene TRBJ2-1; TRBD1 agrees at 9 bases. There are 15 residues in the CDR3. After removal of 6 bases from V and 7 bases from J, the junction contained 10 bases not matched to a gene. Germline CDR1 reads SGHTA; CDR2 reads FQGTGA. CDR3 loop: CASSNMGTGKNEQFF. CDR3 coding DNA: TGTGCCAGCAGTAATATGGGGACAGGGAAGAATGAGCAGTTCTTC.

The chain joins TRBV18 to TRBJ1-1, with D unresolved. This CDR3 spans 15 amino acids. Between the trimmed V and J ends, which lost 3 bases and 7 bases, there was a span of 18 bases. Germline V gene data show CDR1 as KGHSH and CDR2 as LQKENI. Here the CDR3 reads CASSPSLTGGLEAFF. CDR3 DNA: TGTGCCAGCTCACCGAGTCTGACCGGCGGACTTGAAGCTTTCTTT. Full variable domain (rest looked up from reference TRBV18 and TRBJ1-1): NAGVMQNPRHLVRRRGQEARLRCSPMKGHSHVYWYRQLPEEGLKFMVYLQKENIIDESGMPKERFSAEFPKEGPSILRIQQVVRGDSAAYFCASSPSLTGGLEAFFGQGTRLTVV.

In nucleotides, the CDR3 is TGTGCCTGGGCAGTAAGGACAGGGGGCTTGGGAAAGACCCAGTACTTC. This codes for CAWAVRTGGLGKTQYF. The V call is TRBV30, the J call TRBJ2-5; 11 bases match TRBD1. CDR1 is GTSNPN, CDR2 SVGIG, per germline (reference sequence). This CDR3 contains 16 residues. The J segment lost 6 bases and the V segment lost 5 bases, leaving 14 bases of the junction unmatched.

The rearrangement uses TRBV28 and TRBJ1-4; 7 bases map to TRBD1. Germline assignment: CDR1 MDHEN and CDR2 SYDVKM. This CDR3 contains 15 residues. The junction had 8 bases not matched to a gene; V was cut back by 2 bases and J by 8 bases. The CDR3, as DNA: TGTGCCAGCAGTTTAGGGACAGCGGATTCGGAAAAACTGTTTTTT. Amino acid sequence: CASSLGTADSEKLFF. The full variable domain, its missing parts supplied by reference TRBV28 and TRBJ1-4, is DVKVTQSSRYLVKRTGEKVFLECVQDMDHENMFWYRQDPGLGLRLIYFSYDVKMKEKGDIPEGYSVSREKKERFSLILESASTNQTSMYLCASSLGTADSEKLFFGSGTQLSVL.

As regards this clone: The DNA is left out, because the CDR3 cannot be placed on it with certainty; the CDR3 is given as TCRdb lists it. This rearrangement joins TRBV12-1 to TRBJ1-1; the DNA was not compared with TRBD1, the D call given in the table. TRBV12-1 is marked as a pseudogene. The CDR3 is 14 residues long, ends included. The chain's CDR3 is CASSFGQGSPEAFF.

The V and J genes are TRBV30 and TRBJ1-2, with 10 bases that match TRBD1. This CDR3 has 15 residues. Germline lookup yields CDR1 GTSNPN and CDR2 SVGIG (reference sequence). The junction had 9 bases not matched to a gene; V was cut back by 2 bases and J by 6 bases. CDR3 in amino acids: CAWSFRQGASHGYTF. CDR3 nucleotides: TGTGCCTGGAGTTTCCGACAGGGGGCGTCCCATGGCTACACCTTC.

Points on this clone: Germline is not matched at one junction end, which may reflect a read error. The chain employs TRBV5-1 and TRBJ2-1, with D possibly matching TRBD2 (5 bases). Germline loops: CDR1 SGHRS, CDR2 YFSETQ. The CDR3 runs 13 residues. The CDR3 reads CASSYDYGNEQLF. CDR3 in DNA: TGCGCCAGCAGCTACGACTACGGCAATGAGCAGCTCTTC.

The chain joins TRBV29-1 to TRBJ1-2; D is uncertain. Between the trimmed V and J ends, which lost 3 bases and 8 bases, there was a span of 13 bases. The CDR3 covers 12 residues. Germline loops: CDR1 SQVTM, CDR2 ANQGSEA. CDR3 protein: CSVDGGVGGYTF. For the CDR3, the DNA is TGCAGCGTTGATGGCGGGGTAGGCGGCTACACCTTC.

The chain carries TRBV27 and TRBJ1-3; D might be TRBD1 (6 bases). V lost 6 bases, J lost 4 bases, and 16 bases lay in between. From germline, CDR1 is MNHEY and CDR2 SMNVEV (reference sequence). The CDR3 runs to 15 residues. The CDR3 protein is CASRATGSRGNTIYF. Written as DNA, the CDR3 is TGTGCCAGCAGGGCAACAGGGTCGCGGGGAAACACCATATATTTT.

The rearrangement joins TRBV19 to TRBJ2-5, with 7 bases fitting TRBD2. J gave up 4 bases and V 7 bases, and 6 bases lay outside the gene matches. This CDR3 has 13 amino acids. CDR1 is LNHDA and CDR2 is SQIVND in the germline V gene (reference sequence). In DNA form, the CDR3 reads TGTGCCAGTACCGAAGGACTAGGAGAGACCCAGTACTTC. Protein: CASTEGLGETQYF.

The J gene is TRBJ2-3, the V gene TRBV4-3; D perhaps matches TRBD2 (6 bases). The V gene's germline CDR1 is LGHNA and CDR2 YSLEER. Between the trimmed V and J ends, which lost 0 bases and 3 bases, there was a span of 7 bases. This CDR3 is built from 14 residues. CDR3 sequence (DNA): TGCGCCAGCAGCCAAGAAAGCGGGACAGATACGCAGTATTTT. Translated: CASSQESGTDTQYF.

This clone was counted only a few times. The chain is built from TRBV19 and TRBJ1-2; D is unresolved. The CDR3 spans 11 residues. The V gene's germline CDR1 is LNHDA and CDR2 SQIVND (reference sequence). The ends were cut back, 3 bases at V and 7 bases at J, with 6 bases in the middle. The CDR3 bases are TGTGCCAGTAGTATGGCCCTTGGCTACACCTTC. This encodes CASSMALGYTF. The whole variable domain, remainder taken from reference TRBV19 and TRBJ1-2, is DGGITQSPKYLFRKEGQNVTLSCEQNLNHDAMYWYRQDPGQGLRLIYYSQIVNDFQKGDIAEGYSVSREKKESFPLTVTSAQKNPTAFYLCASSMALGYTFGSGTRLTVV.

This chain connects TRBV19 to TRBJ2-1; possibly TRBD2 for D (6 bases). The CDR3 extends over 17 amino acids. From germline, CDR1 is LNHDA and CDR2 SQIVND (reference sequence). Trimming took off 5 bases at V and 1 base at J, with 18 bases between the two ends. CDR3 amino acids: CASSGVMGEVSYNEQFF. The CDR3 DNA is TGTGCCAGTAGTGGGGTTATGGGGGAGGTATCCTACAATGAGCAGTTCTTC.

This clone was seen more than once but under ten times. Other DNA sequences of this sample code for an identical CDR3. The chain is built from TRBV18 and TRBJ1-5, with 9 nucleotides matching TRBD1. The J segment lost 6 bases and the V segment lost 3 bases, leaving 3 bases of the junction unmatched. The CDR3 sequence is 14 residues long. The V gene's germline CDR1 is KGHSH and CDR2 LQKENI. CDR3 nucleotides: TGTGCCAGCTCACCGGGACAGGGTGGTCAGCCCCAGCATTTT. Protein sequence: CASSPGQGGQPQHF.

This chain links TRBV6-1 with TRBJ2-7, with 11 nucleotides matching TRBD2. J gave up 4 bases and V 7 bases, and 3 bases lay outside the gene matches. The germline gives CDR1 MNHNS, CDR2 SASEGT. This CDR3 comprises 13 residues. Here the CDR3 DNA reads TGTGCCAGCACTAGGACTAGCGGGTACGAGCAGTACTTC. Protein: CASTRTSGYEQYF.